Listed below are T cell receptor beta chains from one sample, sequenced in a study of siplizumab effects on memory and regulatory T cells. Sequencing was performed with immunoSEQ multiplex PCR; in TCRdb, only in-frame clones are kept and a portion is missing. Counted here are about 80,000 clones, just under 95% occurring once; the ten biggest clones make up less than 20%. Sequenced material: CD8+ T cells sorted from blood. These receptors were collected from a human donor in good health. Both conserved end residues are trimmed from each CDR3. Each record gives: clone size, V gene, J gene, CDR3 protein. Some rows mark clone size as missing; the rest say once, few, many or name a class of expanded clone.

>NA|TRBV19|TRBJ2-1
ASSALVVPGGTYNEQF
>NA|TRBV9|TRBJ1-3
ASSSGTGGGNTIY
>NA|TRBV29-1|TRBJ2-5
SVEEREETQY
>once|TRBV28|TRBJ2-7
ASSWGQGYEQY
>NA|TRBV7-9|TRBJ1-1
ASSVNQFGGLAEAF
>NA|TRBV4-2|TRBJ2-7
ASSSGVGDSSYEQY
>NA|TRBV6-1|TRBJ2-7
ASGSFFTRPYEQY
>once|TRBV6-5|TRBJ1-1
ASSYSRTGTTEAF
>NA|TRBV5-8|TRBJ2-1
ASSFASNEEQF
>NA|TRBV2|TRBJ2-1
ASSEALAGTYNEQF
>NA|TRBV7-8|TRBJ2-3
ASSLIALAGPQDTQY
>NA|TRBV13|TRBJ2-2
ASSAGQGNTGELF
>NA|TRBV11-2|TRBJ1-4
ASTSRAGLYEKLF
>NA|TRBV7-2|TRBJ2-7
ASSLMGTSGYEQY
>NA|TRBV19|TRBJ2-7
ASSVGTGDLYEQY
>NA|TRBV27|TRBJ2-7
ASSLTGTGTYEQY
>NA|TRBV5-1|TRBJ1-1
ASSSAFERF
>NA|TRBV18|TRBJ2-7
ASSPAGDEQY
>NA|TRBV7-3|TRBJ2-1
ASSLWTGGINEQF
>NA|TRBV11-2|TRBJ2-7
ASSLTPGTYEQY
>NA|TRBV9|TRBJ2-1
ASSVAWTSGNNEQF
>NA|TRBV5-6|TRBJ1-1
ASSLVAGLNTEAF
>once|TRBV19|TRBJ2-7
ASTVTGKSYEQY
>NA|TRBV27|TRBJ1-5
ASSFGQGGQPQH
>NA|TRBV28|TRBJ1-6
ASSLHRGDSPLH
>NA|TRBV27|TRBJ2-7
ASSFGVHYEQY